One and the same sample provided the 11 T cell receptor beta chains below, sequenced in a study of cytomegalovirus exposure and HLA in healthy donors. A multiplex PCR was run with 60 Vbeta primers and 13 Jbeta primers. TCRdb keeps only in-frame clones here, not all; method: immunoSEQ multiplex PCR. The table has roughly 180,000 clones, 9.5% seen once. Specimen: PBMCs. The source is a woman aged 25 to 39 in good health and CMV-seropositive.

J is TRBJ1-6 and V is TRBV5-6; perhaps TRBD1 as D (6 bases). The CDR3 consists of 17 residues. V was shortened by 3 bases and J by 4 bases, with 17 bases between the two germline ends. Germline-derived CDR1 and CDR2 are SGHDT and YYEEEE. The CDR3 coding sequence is TGTGCCAGCAGCTCGAGCTGGGGGCGGCTATATAATTCACCCCTCCACTTT. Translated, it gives CASSSSWGRLYNSPLHF.

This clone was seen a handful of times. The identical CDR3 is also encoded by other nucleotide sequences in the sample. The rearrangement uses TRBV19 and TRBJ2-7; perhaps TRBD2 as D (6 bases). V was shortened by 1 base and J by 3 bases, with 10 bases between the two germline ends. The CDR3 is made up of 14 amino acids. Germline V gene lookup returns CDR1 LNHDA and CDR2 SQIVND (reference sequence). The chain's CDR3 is CASSIAGASYEQYF. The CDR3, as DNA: TGTGCCAGTAGTATAGCGGGAGCAAGCTACGAGCAGTACTTC.

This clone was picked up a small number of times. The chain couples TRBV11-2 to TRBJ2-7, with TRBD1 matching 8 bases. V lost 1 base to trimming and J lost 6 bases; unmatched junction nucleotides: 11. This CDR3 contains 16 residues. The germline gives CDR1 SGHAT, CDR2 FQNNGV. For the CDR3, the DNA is TGTGCCAGCAGCTTAGGAGCAGGGGGCGTCCCCCTCGAGCAGTACTTC. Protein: CASSLGAGGVPLEQYF. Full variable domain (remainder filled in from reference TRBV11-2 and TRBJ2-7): EAGVAQSPRYKIIEKRQSVAFWCNPISGHATLYWYQQILGQGPKLLIQFQNNGVVDDSQLPKDRFSAERLKGVDSTLKIQPAKLEDSAVYLCASSLGAGGVPLEQYFGPGTRLTVT.

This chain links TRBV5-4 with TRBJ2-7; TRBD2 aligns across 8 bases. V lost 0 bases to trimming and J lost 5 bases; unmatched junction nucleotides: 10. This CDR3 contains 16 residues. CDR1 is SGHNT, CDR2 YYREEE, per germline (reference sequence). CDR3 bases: TGTGCCAGCAGCTTGGATGGCCGGACTAGCATCAACGAGCAGTACTTC. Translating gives CASSLDGRTSINEQYF.

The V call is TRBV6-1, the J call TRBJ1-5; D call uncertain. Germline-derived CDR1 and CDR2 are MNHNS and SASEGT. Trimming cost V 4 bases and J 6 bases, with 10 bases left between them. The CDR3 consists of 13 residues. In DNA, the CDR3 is TGTGCCAGCAGTGTAGGAGGGCCTCAGCCCCAGCATTTT. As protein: CASSVGGPQPQHF.

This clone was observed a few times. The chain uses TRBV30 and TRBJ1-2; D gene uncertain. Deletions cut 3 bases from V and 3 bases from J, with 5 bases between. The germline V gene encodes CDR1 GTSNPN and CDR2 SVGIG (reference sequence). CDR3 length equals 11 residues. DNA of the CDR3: TGTGCCTGGAGGATAGACTATGGCTACACCTTC. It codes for CAWRIDYGYTF. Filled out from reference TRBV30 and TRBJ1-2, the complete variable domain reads SQTIHQWPATLVQPVGSPLSLECTVEGTSNPNLYWYRQAAGRGLQLLFYSVGIGQISSEVPQNLSASRPQDRQFILSSKKLLLSDSGFYLCAWRIDYGYTFGSGTRLTVV.

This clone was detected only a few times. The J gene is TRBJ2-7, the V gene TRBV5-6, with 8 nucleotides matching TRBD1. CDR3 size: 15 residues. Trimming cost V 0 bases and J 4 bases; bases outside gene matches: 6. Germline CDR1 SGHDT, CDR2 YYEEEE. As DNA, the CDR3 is TGTGCCAGCAGCTTGGTGGCAGGGGGCAGGTACGAGCAGTACTTC. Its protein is CASSLVAGGRYEQYF.

The CDR3 DNA is TGTGCCAGTAGTATCTGGACAGGGATAGTCAACGAGCAGTACTTC. As protein: CASSIWTGIVNEQYF. The chain couples TRBV19 to TRBJ2-7, with 8 bases matching TRBD1. V shed 3 bases and J 5 bases; nucleotides not matched to a gene: 9. The V gene's germline CDR1 is LNHDA and CDR2 SQIVND (reference sequence). The CDR3 consists of 15 residues.

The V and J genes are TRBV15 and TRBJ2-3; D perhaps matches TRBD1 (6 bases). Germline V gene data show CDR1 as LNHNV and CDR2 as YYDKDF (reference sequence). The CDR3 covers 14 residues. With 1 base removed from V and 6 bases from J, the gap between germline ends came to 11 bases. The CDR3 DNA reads TGTGCCACCAGCAGAGGGGGGCGCGAGGATACGCAGTATTTT. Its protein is CATSRGGREDTQYF.

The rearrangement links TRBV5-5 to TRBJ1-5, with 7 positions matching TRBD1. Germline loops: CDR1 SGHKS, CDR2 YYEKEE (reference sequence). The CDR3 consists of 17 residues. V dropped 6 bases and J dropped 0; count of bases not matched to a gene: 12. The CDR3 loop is CASIIRDRDYSNQPQHF. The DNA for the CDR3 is TGTGCCAGCATCATCCGGGACAGAGATTATAGCAATCAGCCCCAGCATTTT.

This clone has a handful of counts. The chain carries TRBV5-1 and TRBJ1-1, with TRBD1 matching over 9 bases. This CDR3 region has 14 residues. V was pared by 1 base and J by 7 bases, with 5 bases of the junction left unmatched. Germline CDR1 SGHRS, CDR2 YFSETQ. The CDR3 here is CASSLTGGPREAFF. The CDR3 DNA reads TGCGCCAGCAGCTTGACAGGGGGCCCGCGTGAAGCTTTCTTT.